The sequence of this T cell receptor beta chain was determined in a study of long-term antiretroviral therapy in people with HIV. Overall study findings and caveats: ART-treated samples gained diversity yet remained below transplant donor controls. The study found narrower CDR3 length ranges in HIV repertoires than in controls.

The germline V and J ends were trimmed by 6 bases and 8 bases, with 14 bases remaining between them. The CDR3 consists of 13 residues. CDR1 and CDR2 from the germline V gene are MDHEN and SYDVKM. Researchers ran immunoSEQ v3.0 at survey level. This table comes from immunoSEQ multiplex PCR, and its TCRdb copy is limited to in-frame clones, with some not included. Among about 22,000 clones listed, more than 75% were seen once. Before DNA extraction, roughly 1-11 million cryopreserved PBMC were held in the samples. Details on this clone: What it binds is unknown.

The clonotype was recovered from a man under 40 with HIV. The chain uses TRBV28 and TRBJ2-4; possibly TRBD2 for D (6 bases). Sequences were derived from unsorted PBMCs, sampled approximately 6.2 years after starting antiretroviral therapy. The CDR3 nucleotides are TGTGCCAGCAGCCCCTATCCGGGGGACATTCAGTACTTC. Translated: CASSPYPGDIQYF.